A single sample is the source of the 25 T cell receptor beta chains below, sequenced in a study of vaccination and CD4 T cells after COVID-19. Sequenced with the Oncomine TCR Beta short-read assay was DNA taken from cultured CD4+ T cells. MiXCR was run by TCRdb on the PCR reads, yielding one entry per CDR3 protein. The profile shows 10,000 to 13,000 distinct CDR3 sequences, less than 40% of them singletons. Their antigens remain unidentified. Treatment noted: roughly 11-day PBMC culture with coronavirus spike peptide pools or control peptides (ViraFEST assay). The sequencing sample was made of CD4+ T cells from blood, cultured in vitro. The receptors come from a human donor who had recovered from COVID-19.

This clonotype was observed a handful of times. The rearrangement links TRBV7-8 to TRBJ2-1; 8 nucleotides line up with TRBD1. The CDR3 length is 15 residues. V gave up 6 bases and J gave up 2 bases; unmatched junction bases: 6. The germline V gene encodes CDR1 SGHVS and CDR2 FQNEAQ. The CDR3 nucleotides are TGTGCCAGCAGACAGACAGGGGATCCCTACAATGAGCAGTTCTTC. This gives the protein CASRQTGDPYNEQFF.

Only a few counts were recorded for this clonotype. The chain uses TRBV4-2 and TRBJ1-2, with 8 positions matching TRBD1. The CDR3 runs to 16 residues. V was clipped by 2 bases and J by 4 bases; unmatched bases: 9. CDR1 is LGHNA, CDR2 YNFKEQ, per germline. The CDR3 bases are TGTGCCAGCAGCCAATCTGACGGACAGGGAGGCTATGGCTACACCTTC. It codes for CASSQSDGQGGYGYTF.

The CDR3 DNA reads TGTGCCAGCAGCGTAGCACAGAACTATGGCTACACCTTC. Amino acids: CASSVAQNYGYTF. The chain joins TRBV9 to TRBJ1-2, with no clear D. Trimming cost V 0 bases and J 2 bases, with 5 bases left between them. Germline CDR1 is SGDLS and CDR2 is YYNGEE. The CDR3 runs 13 residues.

This chain joins TRBV4-1 and TRBJ1-1; possible D gene TRBD1, 6 bases. The CDR3 is made up of 17 amino acids. Germline lookup yields CDR1 MGHRA and CDR2 YSYEKL. The germline V and J ends were trimmed by 3 bases and 7 bases, with 24 bases remaining between them. This chain's CDR3 is CASSQGPFGTGGVEAFF. CDR3 sequence (DNA): TGCGCCAGCAGCCAGGGCCCTTTCGGGACGGGGGGCGTTGAAGCTTTCTTT.

In its sample, this clonotype was seen a few times. The rearrangement links TRBV5-6 to TRBJ2-5; a weak D match, TRBD1 (6 bases). The CDR3 covers 13 residues. Per the germline V gene, CDR1 is SGHDT and CDR2 is YYEEEE. The germline V and J ends were trimmed by 4 bases and 5 bases, with 12 bases remaining between them. The CDR3 loop reads CASSVGARETQYF. CDR3 DNA sequence: TGTGCCAGCAGCGTGGGGGCCAGGGAGACCCAGTACTTC.

This clonotype occurred once. This sequence joins TRBV6-1 and TRBJ2-3; 7 bases fit TRBD2. The CDR3 has 14 residues. The germline V gene has CDR1 MNHNS and CDR2 SASEGT. Unmatched junction bases numbered 11, after V lost 6 bases and J lost 8 bases. The DNA of the CDR3 is TGTGCCAGCAGCCGCAGCGGGGCCCCAGGTACGCAGTATTTT. It translates to CASSRSGAPGTQYF.

This clonotype was seen a single time. V and J are TRBV5-1 and TRBJ1-6, with a tentative D call TRBD1 (6 bases). Germline V CDR1 and CDR2: SGHRS, YFSETQ. The CDR3 is made up of 15 amino acids. The V and J ends lost 1 base and 9 bases respectively, with 14 bases between them. The DNA for the CDR3 is TGCGCCAGCAGCTTGAGCGGGGGCCTGAGTTCACCCCTCCACTTT. Amino acid sequence: CASSLSGGLSSPLHF.

The chain carries TRBV7-2 and TRBJ1-2; 8 nucleotides align to TRBD1. J lost 0 bases, V lost 2 bases, and 5 bases had no gene match. The V gene's germline CDR1 is SGHTA and CDR2 FQGNSA. The CDR3 runs to 16 residues. In nucleotides, the CDR3 is TGTGCCAGCAGCTTAATCGGGACAGGCCCTAACTATGGCTACACCTTC. It encodes CASSLIGTGPNYGYTF.

The chain combines TRBV18 with TRBJ2-1, with D perhaps TRBD1 (5 bases). Trimming left V 6 bases short and J 10 bases short, with 16 bases between. CDR3 size: 13 residues. Germline CDR1 reads KGHSH; CDR2 reads LQKENI. CDR3 nucleotide sequence: TGTGCCAGCTCCAGGGAAGGCCCTAGGGAGCAGTTCTTC. As protein: CASSREGPREQFF.

This clonotype has just a few counts. V is TRBV5-4 and J is TRBJ2-5; D not certain. Trimming shortened V by 0 bases and J by 0 bases, and 9 bases separated the two germline ends. This CDR3 spans 15 amino acids. CDR1 is SGHNT and CDR2 is YYREEE in the germline V gene (reference sequence). CDR3 loop: CASSLVTPYQETQYF. The CDR3 DNA is TGTGCCAGCAGCTTGGTGACACCGTACCAAGAGACCCAGTACTTC.

This rearrangement joins TRBV27 to TRBJ1-1, with 9 bases lining up with TRBD1. Germline assignment: CDR1 MNHEY and CDR2 SMNVEV (reference sequence). The CDR3 length is 13 residues. With V trimmed by 2 bases and J by 11 bases, 6 bases remained unmatched. CDR3 in DNA: TGTGCCAGCAGTTTAATGGGACAGGGTTTTGCTTTCTTT. Protein: CASSLMGQGFAFF.

This clonotype came up a few times. This chain connects TRBV27 to TRBJ2-7; TRBD2 aligns across 10 bases. With 6 bases clipped from V and 4 bases from J, the junction kept 6 bases outside the gene matches. Germline V gives CDR1 MNHEY, CDR2 SMNVEV (reference sequence). The CDR3 loop spans 14 amino acids. The CDR3 sequence is CASSSSGSSYEQYF. The DNA for the CDR3 is TGTGCCAGCAGCTCTAGCGGGAGCTCGTACGAGCAGTACTTC.

The chain links TRBV20-1 to TRBJ2-3, with 10 bases aligning to TRBD2. V lost 6 bases and J lost 4; bases outside the gene matches: 10. CDR1 DFQATT and CDR2 SNEGSKA come from the germline V gene (reference sequence). The CDR3 covers 15 residues. CDR3 DNA sequence: TGCAGTGCCCCTCCGGCTAGCGGGGGCGCAGATACGCAGTATTTT. Protein sequence: CSAPPASGGADTQYF.

This clonotype was picked up a small number of times. The V and J genes are TRBV7-2 and TRBJ2-7; TRBD1 or TRBD2 may be the D gene (6 bases each). This CDR3 comprises 14 residues. Trimming cost V 6 bases and J 5 bases, with 17 bases left between them. Germline V gives CDR1 SGHTA, CDR2 FQGNSA. The CDR3 spells CASSQGGSVDEQYF. The DNA of the CDR3 is TGTGCCAGCAGTCAAGGGGGGTCCGTCGACGAGCAGTACTTC.

The genes are TRBV12-3 or TRBV12-4 and TRBJ1-3; the match to TRBD1 covers 8 bases. V lost 6 bases to trimming and J lost 4 bases; unmatched junction nucleotides: 5. CDR3 size: 14 residues. The CDR3, as DNA: TGTGCCAGCAGCCAGGGGGCGAGGGGAAACACCATATATTTT. As protein: CASSQGARGNTIYF.

In its sample, this clonotype is medium-sized. The chain links TRBV7-9 to TRBJ1-2; 7 nucleotides match TRBD1. The CDR3 runs 13 residues. Germline CDR1 is SEHNR and CDR2 is FQNEAQ (reference sequence). The junction had 2 bases not matched to a gene; V was cut back by 1 base and J by 6 bases. The CDR3 here is CASSLGQGDGYTF. The CDR3 DNA reads as TGTGCCAGCAGCTTAGGTCAGGGGGATGGCTACACCTTC.

The V gene is TRBV20-1, the J gene TRBJ2-1; TRBD2 aligns across 11 bases. CDR3 size: 16 residues. Losses at the gene ends were 4 bases for V and 7 bases for J; bases not matched to a gene: 12. Germline CDR1 is DFQATT and CDR2 is SNEGSKA (reference sequence). The CDR3 sequence is CSAMKPTSGIRNEQFF. The CDR3 coding sequence is TGCAGTGCTATGAAACCGACTAGCGGGATTAGGAATGAGCAGTTCTTC.

This clonotype appeared a few times. The chain links TRBV7-6 to TRBJ1-1; D is undetermined. The CDR3 length is 13 residues. Deletions cut 4 bases from V and 5 bases from J, with 11 bases between. The germline gives CDR1 SGHVS, CDR2 FNYEAQ. The DNA for the CDR3 is TGTGCCAGCAGCTCATCGGGCGGTACTGAAGCTTTCTTT. It specifies CASSSSGGTEAFF.

Sample share makes this clonotype medium-sized. The chain recombines TRBV20-1 with TRBJ1-5; 10 nucleotides match TRBD1. The CDR3 extends over 15 amino acids. V was clipped by 5 bases and J by 3 bases; unmatched bases: 7. Germline V gene sequence: CDR1 DFQATT, CDR2 SNEGSKA (reference sequence). The CDR3 DNA is TGCAGTGCTGCCCGACAGGGGGCGGACAATCAGCCCCAGCATTTT. Amino acid sequence: CSAARQGADNQPQHF.

In its sample, this clonotype was seen a few times. J is TRBJ2-5 and V is TRBV20-1; the match to TRBD2 covers 11 bases. CDR1 and CDR2 (germline): DFQATT, SNEGSKA (reference sequence). This CDR3 spans 15 amino acids. V gave up 4 bases and J gave up 2 bases; unmatched junction bases: 6. For the CDR3, the DNA is TGCAGTGCTAAACCGGGACTAGCGGAACAAGAGACCCAGTACTTC. This translates into CSAKPGLAEQETQYF.

This chain links TRBV7-9 with TRBJ2-1; TRBD2 matches 9 bases. Germline-derived CDR1 and CDR2 are SEHNR and FQNEAQ (reference sequence). This CDR3 contains 12 residues. The trim removed 6 bases at V and 15 bases at J, leaving 9 bases unmatched. CDR3 sequence (DNA): TGTGCCAGCAGTATTGCGGGGACTAGCACGTTCTTC. It codes for CASSIAGTSTFF.

In its sample, this clonotype was seen a few times. This chain joins TRBV6-1 and TRBJ2-3; TRBD2 might be the D (6 bases). Germline V lookup: CDR1 MNHNS, CDR2 SASEGT. V dropped 8 bases and J dropped 1 base, with 16 bases sitting between them. The CDR3 totals 15 residues. This CDR3 is CASWGGTMGTDTQYF. CDR3 DNA sequence: TGTGCCAGCTGGGGCGGGACGATGGGCACAGATACGCAGTATTTT.

This clonotype was counted between two and nine times. The rearrangement links TRBV18 to TRBJ1-2; D perhaps matches TRBD1 (5 bases). In germline, CDR1 is KGHSH, CDR2 LQKENI. Trimming left V 4 bases short and J 2 bases short, with 8 bases between. This CDR3 is 13 amino acids long. The CDR3 loop is CASSQGPNYGYTF. For the CDR3, the DNA is TGTGCCAGCTCACAGGGGCCCAACTATGGCTACACCTTC.

This clonotype was recorded a few times. V is TRBV7-2 and J is TRBJ1-1; D is unresolved. The V and J ends lost 0 bases and 1 base respectively, with 6 bases between them. The CDR3 covers 14 residues. CDR1 SGHTA and CDR2 FQGNSA come from the germline V gene. DNA of the CDR3: TGTGCCAGCAGCTTAGCGGCAGGGAACACTGAAGCTTTCTTT. This sequence encodes CASSLAAGNTEAFF.

This clonotype was recorded once. This rearrangement joins TRBV4-1 to TRBJ2-7, with D uncertain. Trimming took 0 bases from V and 2 from J, leaving 8 bases between them. The CDR3 has 14 residues. Germline CDR1 and CDR2: MGHRA and YSYEKL. The CDR3 nucleotides read TGCGCCAGCAGCCAAGATGAAGGTCCCTACGAGCAGTACTTC. Amino acid sequence: CASSQDEGPYEQYF.